These T cell receptor beta chains were read from a single sample in a study of metastatic and nonmetastatic thyroid tumors. TCRdb redid the clone calls on the PCR reads using MiXCR. The data contain about 5,900 clones, around a third of them singletons. Sequencing used adjacent normal tissue. The source is a male donor with papillary thyroid cancer or a benign thyroid nodule (not recorded which). Some clones in this sample may be carry-over from other donors' samples. Each CDR3 is given with its conserved first and last residue.

j_call v_call cdr3_aa
TRBJ2-3 TRBV28 CALGRGFTDTQYF
TRBJ2-1 TRBV27 CASNSLAGGPNNEQFF
TRBJ2-5 TRBV10-3 CAISESDLRVGTQYF
TRBJ1-1 TRBV6-2/TRBV6-3 CASSYSKVLRGKLNTEAFF
TRBJ2-3 TRBV18 CASSPGLVSDTQYF
TRBJ2-3 TRBV25-1 CASRDITDTQYF
TRBJ1-2 TRBV28 CASSLVSGLWGYTF
TRBJ2-2 TRBV11-3 CASSLDRVDTGELFF
TRBJ2-2 TRBV7-8 CASSLGPSYTTGELFF
TRBJ2-3 TRBV2 CASMVPSRTDTQYF
TRBJ2-3 TRBV9 CASADSGRTDTQYF
TRBJ1-1 TRBV19 CASSIGTGGFDTEAFF
TRBJ2-3 TRBV11-2 CASSYNYLSTDTQYF
TRBJ2-7 TRBV7-2 CASSLGLAVSYEQYF
TRBJ2-2 TRBV24-1 CATSDLPPANTGELFF
TRBJ1-5 TRBV5-6 CASSRAGTPWSNQPQHF
TRBJ1-2 TRBV30 CAWKIPVAYTF
TRBJ2-7 TRBV27 CASSLHPTGGDEQYF
TRBJ2-3 TRBV5-1 CASSSPGRYTDTQYF
TRBJ2-3 TRBV20-1 CSARDLQPRPGGPSTDTQYF
TRBJ2-7 TRBV20-1 CSARGTYEQYF
TRBJ1-2 TRBV6-1 CASGGSSDSNYGYTF
TRBJ2-2 TRBV20-1 CSAKHGAGELFF
TRBJ2-7 TRBV27 CASSLGELGEQYF
TRBJ2-7 TRBV27 CASMGRVQGAYEQYF
TRBJ1-1 TRBV25-1 CASSGIQGYTEAFF
TRBJ1-6 TRBV20-1 CSASDGPSPLHF
TRBJ2-5 TRBV20-1 CSARTSGDLQETQYF
TRBJ1-1 TRBV5-1 CASSFQGANTEAFF
TRBJ1-4 TRBV16 CASSQSGGAANEKLFF
TRBJ2-7 TRBV6-1 CASSVLQGAYEQYF
TRBJ1-1 TRBV19 CASSVVWAPLETEAFF
TRBJ1-2 TRBV11-2 CASSQYRTANYGYTF
TRBJ2-7 TRBV6-1 CASSSGTSGREQYF
TRBJ2-3 TRBV20-1 CSSRWASGRADRQYF
TRBJ2-1 TRBV2 CASNPPSTGSEQFF
TRBJ2-7 TRBV19 CASSRGLAGGGYEQYF
TRBJ2-1 TRBV2 CASSCSPGTYNEHFF
TRBJ2-1 TRBV19 CASTTQAATGLYEQFF
TRBJ2-1 TRBV5-1 CASSLEGSFRGYNEQFF
TRBJ2-1 TRBV11-2 CASSFLRYSYNEQFF
TRBJ2-7 TRBV6-1 CASIRQGTGYEQYF
TRBJ1-2 TRBV12-3/TRBV12-4 CASSFKGDSNYGYTF
TRBJ1-1 TRBV20-1 CSAQEHLNTEAFF